This is a list of T cell receptor beta chains from one sample in a study of STAT5B mutations in CD4+ large granular lymphocyte leukemia. TCRdb keeps only in-frame clones here, not all; method: immunoSEQ multiplex PCR. Of 25,000 to 30,000 clones in the sample, about 86% are singletons; the top ten hold more than 0.25%. Sequenced: CD4+ T cells from blood buffy coats. Source of these receptors: a human donor in good health. Each CDR3 is given without its conserved first and last residue. Size tells how often a clone was seen (once, few, many) or the class of an expanded clone, and some rows leave it out.

v_gene	abundance	CDR3aa
TRBV2	once	ASTIEGFGPQH
TRBV5-6	NA	ASSLVGGAGETQY
TRBV5-1	NA	ASSDGGPRGSYEQY
TRBV5-4	NA	ASSRREVPYYGYT
TRBV27	NA	ASSLRTANEQF
TRBV18	NA	ASSLELGGEQF
TRBV7-2	NA	ASSPRLGNEQF
TRBV4-3	NA	ASSQDLPYGEQF
TRBV19	NA	ASSIGRGVDTQY
TRBV29-1	NA	SAEGTGGTDTQY
TRBV7-2	NA	ASSFSGTDEAF
TRBV5-5	NA	ASSLWQGNTEAF
TRBV7-8	NA	ASSFMGLARDTQY
TRBV6-1	NA	ASSGGQGGFEKLF
TRBV2	NA	ASNSRGGGFGQPQH
TRBV2	few	ASKISGVGQPQH
TRBV11-2	NA	ASSLEPFSNQPQH
TRBV6-1	once	ASSEYGGTEAF
TRBV18	NA	ASSPGTADNSPLH
TRBV6-5	few	ASSYRQGTEAF
TRBV7-8	NA	ASSFVSETQY
TRBV19	NA	ASSAGKGATNEQF
TRBV7-2	NA	ASSLFGGANTGELF
TRBV5-4	NA	ASSWSPGGQETQY
TRBV30	NA	AWRFYRAEKLF
TRBV2	NA	ASGPGALLEEQY
TRBV7-2	NA	ASSLVRGDEKLF
TRBV5-4	NA	ASSLDRGLRGYT
TRBV10-3	NA	AISESSGYT